This record looks at one T cell receptor (beta chain) sequence and its context. The target antigen is unknown. This PCR relied on a set of 60 Vbeta primers and 13 Jbeta primers. Profiled with immunoSEQ multiplex PCR; TCRdb holds only in-frame clones, not every one. The sample has about 93,000 clones; roughly 72% are singletons. The data are from a study of cytomegalovirus exposure and HLA in healthy donors. The germline CDR1 and CDR2 sequences are SQVTM and ANQGSEA. Trimming stripped 7 bases from V and 5 bases from J, with 17 bases between. The length of the CDR3 is 13 residues. Study-wide results and caveats: A missense variant in DCLRE1C was later tied to TCR beta V- and J-gene trimming. With high specificity and sensitivity, the classifier reportedly diagnosed cytomegalovirus status. An analysis was carried out later, and it reportedly showed fewer N-insertions in an Asian-associated ancestry cluster than the approximately 710-donor mean.

This TCR derives from a man aged 25-45 years in good health and CMV-seronegative. The chain combines TRBV29-1 with TRBJ1-1, with D hard to call. Sequenced: PBMCs. CDR3 DNA sequence: TGCAGCGCCGTGGGTGAGGCCGGAACTGAAGCTTTCTTT. Protein product: CSAVGEAGTEAFF.